Listed below are T cell receptor beta chains from one sample, sequenced in a study of blood T cell repertoires in COVID-19. The protocol was immunoSEQ multiplex PCR, while the TCRdb copy is restricted to in-frame clones and leaves out a portion. Of roughly 180,000 clones in the sample, more than 75% were seen once. The sequenced sample was peripheral blood. The origin of the receptors is a woman between 45 and 65 years old with COVID-19, enrolled during active disease. CDR3s leave out the opening cysteine and the closing phenylalanine or tryptophan.

v_call: TRBV6-2/TRBV6-3; cdr3_aa: ASSYSTESGISGNTIY
v_call: TRBV2; cdr3_aa: ASSLNLNNQPQH
v_call: TRBV11-2; cdr3_aa: ASSRTSGGVETQY
v_call: TRBV27; cdr3_aa: ASTVEGGSSYEQY
v_call: TRBV18; cdr3_aa: ASSPGQPTTDTQY
v_call: TRBV6-5; cdr3_aa: ASSPDWQGLNEQF
v_call: TRBV30; cdr3_aa: ASGLAGGYQETQY
v_call: TRBV4-1; cdr3_aa: ASSQGQGNTEAF
v_call: TRBV28; cdr3_aa: ASRQGLGNTEAF
v_call: TRBV28; cdr3_aa: ASSPGQGPRYGYT
v_call: TRBV5-8; cdr3_aa: ASAQGEGDTQY
v_call: TRBV28; cdr3_aa: ASSPGNWGFDEQY
v_call: TRBV6-1; cdr3_aa: ASSAGGTGSYNEQF
v_call: TRBV18; cdr3_aa: ASSSDSNEQF
v_call: TRBV29-1; cdr3_aa: SALQGTNQPQH
v_call: TRBV6-1; cdr3_aa: ASSDSAARGYT
v_call: TRBV5-6; cdr3_aa: ASSLAAGSTNYGYT
v_call: TRBV2; cdr3_aa: ASSEWTSGSYNEQF
v_call: TRBV29-1; cdr3_aa: SVARGLTDTQY
v_call: TRBV5-6; cdr3_aa: ASSLGQGGVSNQPQH
v_call: TRBV11-3; cdr3_aa: ASSTLGSSTDTQY
v_call: TRBV5-1; cdr3_aa: ASSLVERGSQETQY
v_call: TRBV4-3; cdr3_aa: ASSRDSSYEQY
v_call: TRBV10-3; cdr3_aa: AISDEQGYGYT